Shown below are 31 T cell receptor beta chains from a single sample sequenced in a study of Ad26.COV2.S vaccination and SARS-CoV-2 variants. The data were produced by immunoSEQ multiplex PCR, yet TCRdb's version contains in-frame clones alone and is incomplete. The repertoire includes about 280,000 clones, around 87% of them detected once, and about 3.5% sits in the top ten. Treatment denoted: around 19 received Ad26.COV2.S at low or high dose, single or two shots; five or six received placebo; per-sample allocation not given. Specimens were obtained on day 63 following the first vaccine or placebo injection. Sequenced here: peripheral blood, sampled in a trial of Ad26.COV2.S vaccine versus placebo. Source of these receptors: a person aged 18-60 years who received the Ad26.COV2.S COVID-19 vaccine or a placebo.

The chain combines TRBV5-1 with TRBJ2-3, with TRBD1 identical over 10 bases. With 4 bases clipped from V and 4 bases from J, the junction kept 3 bases outside the gene matches. This CDR3 region has 14 residues. Germline V gives CDR1 SGHRS, CDR2 YFSETQ. CDR3 loop: CASSQGQGADTQYF. The DNA for the CDR3 is TGCGCCAGCAGCCAAGGACAGGGGGCAGATACGCAGTATTTT.

V usage is TRBV30 and J usage is TRBJ2-1; the match to TRBD2 covers 9 bases. This CDR3 region has 14 residues. Germline V gene sequence: CDR1 GTSNPN, CDR2 SVGIG (reference sequence). The V and J ends lost 6 bases and 7 bases, in that order; junction bases with no gene match: 10. This chain's CDR3 is CACPLAGTVNEQFF. The CDR3, as DNA: TGTGCCTGTCCGCTAGCGGGAACGGTAAATGAGCAGTTCTTC.

The genes are TRBV7-6 and TRBJ2-5, with TRBD2 matching 11 bases. The length of the CDR3 is 17 residues. J gave up 1 base and V 5 bases, and 9 bases lay outside the gene matches. Looked up from germline, CDR1 is SGHVS and CDR2 is FNYEAQ. For the CDR3, the DNA is TGTGCCAGCAGCCAAGGTCTAGCGGGGGGTCCCCAAGAGACCCAGTACTTC. It translates to CASSQGLAGGPQETQYF.

The chain links TRBV6-5 to TRBJ2-7; 9 nucleotides match TRBD1. Unmatched junction bases numbered 6, after V lost 8 bases and J lost 4 bases. Germline assignment: CDR1 MNHEY and CDR2 SVGAGI. This CDR3 contains 13 residues. CDR3 in DNA: TGTGCCAGCTGGGGACAGGGCCGTTACGAGCAGTACTTC. Encoded protein: CASWGQGRYEQYF.

The table lists this clone with a count of one. DNA for the CDR3: TGTGCCAGCAGGTCCCCGGGTCTTACCGGGGAGCTGTTTTTT. Encoded protein: CASRSPGLTGELFF. V usage is TRBV6-5 and J usage is TRBJ2-2; D unresolved. V was clipped by 6 bases and J by 5 bases, with 13 bases between them. Per germline, CDR1 MNHEY and CDR2 SVGAGI. The CDR3 length is 14 residues.

The gene calls are TRBV12-3 or TRBV12-4 and TRBJ1-2, with 8 positions matching TRBD1. The J segment lost 4 bases and the V segment lost 7 bases, leaving 5 bases of the junction unmatched. The CDR3 runs to 13 residues. The CDR3 DNA sequence: TGTGCCAGCACCTCAGGGGGCGGCTATGGCTACACCTTC. Protein product: CASTSGGGYGYTF.

This clone was seen once. The V and J genes are TRBV6-5 and TRBJ2-7, with D possibly TRBD1 on 6 matching bases. Germline CDR1 and CDR2: MNHEY and SVGAGI. V lost 6 bases, J lost 6 bases, and 15 bases lay in between. The CDR3 totals 13 residues. Written as DNA, the CDR3 is TGTGCCAGCAGGGATGAACAGGGAAGCGAGCAGTACTTC. Translated, it gives CASRDEQGSEQYF.

The chain links TRBV7-2 to TRBJ1-2, with 7 positions matching TRBD1. V gave up 1 base and J gave up 5 bases; unmatched junction bases: 7. The germline V gene encodes CDR1 SGHTA and CDR2 FQGNSA. The CDR3 is 15 amino acids. CDR3 in amino acids: CASSLEAGGIYGYTF. CDR3 in DNA: TGTGCCAGCAGCTTAGAGGCAGGGGGGATATATGGCTACACCTTC.

This clone has only a few counts. The chain employs TRBV19 and TRBJ1-3; the D gene is possibly TRBD1 (6 bases). The CDR3 extends over 15 amino acids. Germline CDR1 LNHDA, CDR2 SQIVND (reference sequence). Trimming shortened V by 6 bases and J by 1 base, and 13 bases separated the two germline ends. CDR3 sequence (DNA): TGTGCCAGTAGCCAACAGGGAAGATCTGGAAACACCATATATTTT. This gives the protein CASSQQGRSGNTIYF.

The chain employs TRBV6-4 and TRBJ2-1, with 9 bases fitting TRBD2. Germline values: CDR1 MRHNA, CDR2 SNTAGT. The CDR3 extends over 16 amino acids. Germline trimming cut 8 bases from V and 0 bases from J; bases unmatched to any gene: 8. The CDR3, as DNA: TGTGCCAGCTCTCCCGGGACTAGCATCTCCTACAATGAGCAGTTCTTC. This gives the protein CASSPGTSISYNEQFF.

The chain links TRBV11-2 to TRBJ1-3; 10 positions match TRBD1. Per the germline V gene, CDR1 is SGHAT and CDR2 is FQNNGV. The CDR3 totals 17 residues. J gave up 4 bases and V 3 bases, and 9 bases lay outside the gene matches. The CDR3 nucleotides read TGTGCCAGCAGCTTCGGCGATGACAGGGGGCTAGGAAACACCATATATTTT. It encodes CASSFGDDRGLGNTIYF.

This clone came up a few times. V usage is TRBV4-3 and J usage is TRBJ2-3, with TRBD2 matching over 9 bases. The V gene's germline CDR1 is LGHNA and CDR2 YSLEER. The CDR3 covers 16 residues. J lost 1 base, V lost 1 base, and 3 bases had no gene match. In nucleotides, the CDR3 is TGCGCCAGCAGCCAAGGTGGGACTAGCCGCACAGATACGCAGTATTTT. Its translation: CASSQGGTSRTDTQYF.

The rearrangement joins TRBV27 to TRBJ1-1; 7 bases align to TRBD1. The CDR3 length is 17 residues. Germline V gives CDR1 MNHEY, CDR2 SMNVEV (reference sequence). The trim removed 4 bases at V and 0 bases at J, leaving 11 bases unmatched. The CDR3 DNA sequence: TGTGCCAGCAGTTCACCCGTAAACAGGGGAATGAACACTGAAGCTTTCTTT. Its translation is CASSSPVNRGMNTEAFF.

This chain links TRBV2 with TRBJ1-5; D is unresolved. In germline, CDR1 is SNHLY, CDR2 FYNNEI. There are 14 residues in the CDR3. Trimming shortened V by 3 bases and J by 0 bases, and 6 bases separated the two germline ends. CDR3 region: CASSEGRSNQPQHF. The CDR3 DNA reads as TGTGCCAGCAGTGAGGGTCGTAGCAATCAGCCCCAGCATTTT.

The chain couples TRBV2 to TRBJ2-7, with 7 nucleotides matching TRBD1. The J segment lost 6 bases and the V segment lost 6 bases, leaving 20 bases of the junction unmatched. This CDR3 spans 17 amino acids. CDR1 and CDR2 from the germline V gene are SNHLY and FYNNEI. The CDR3 DNA follows: TGTGCCAGCAGCCTCAGAAGACCCCCCGAACAGGGGTGCGAGCAGTACTTC. This codes for CASSLRRPPEQGCEQYF.

This clone was seen more than once but under ten times. Other nucleotide sequences in the sample specify the same CDR3. The chain couples TRBV6-5 to TRBJ1-2, with D hard to call. Germline V CDR1 and CDR2: MNHEY, SVGAGI. Trimming cost V 0 bases and J 0 bases, with 8 bases left between them. This CDR3 comprises 15 residues. The CDR3 reads CASSYSRTANYGYTF. CDR3 nucleotide sequence: TGTGCCAGCAGTTACTCCAGGACGGCTAACTATGGCTACACCTTC.

The chain combines TRBV6-5 with TRBJ1-2; 8 bases match TRBD1. Unmatched junction bases numbered 4, after V lost 5 bases and J lost 8 bases. CDR1 is MNHEY and CDR2 is SVGAGI in the germline V gene. CDR3 size: 12 residues. The DNA for the CDR3 is TGTGCCAGCAGTCTGACAGGGGTGGGCTACACCTTC. Its translation is CASSLTGVGYTF.

J is TRBJ2-7 and V is TRBV12-3 or TRBV12-4; D is ambiguous. V lost 4 bases and J 7 bases, leaving 14 bases between the germline ends. CDR3 length: 13 amino acids. CDR3 loop: CASSSYRAREQYF. The CDR3 DNA reads as TGTGCCAGCAGTTCCTACAGAGCGCGGGAGCAGTACTTC.

CDR3 coding DNA: TGCAGTGCTAGCCATTATGGCTACACCTTC. Its protein is CSASHYGYTF. The chain uses TRBV20-1 and TRBJ1-2; no reliable D call. The CDR3 extends over 10 amino acids. Germline V gene lookup returns CDR1 DFQATT and CDR2 SNEGSKA (reference sequence). Trimming took 3 bases from V and 5 from J, leaving 4 bases between them.

This clone was counted only a few times. V usage is TRBV7-9 and J usage is TRBJ2-7; D is unclear. The CDR3 consists of 16 residues. Germline CDR1 is SEHNR and CDR2 is FQNEAQ (reference sequence). Trimming left V 1 base short and J 3 bases short, with 16 bases between. CDR3 in amino acids: CASSLDTLGRNYEQYF. The CDR3 DNA reads TGTGCCAGCAGCTTAGACACCCTCGGACGGAACTACGAGCAGTACTTC.

The chain carries TRBV5-4 and TRBJ2-1; TRBD2 agrees at 10 bases. The V gene end was trimmed by 1 base and the J gene end by 9 bases; junction bases not matched to a gene: 7. The CDR3 spans 15 residues. CDR1 SGHNT and CDR2 YYREEE come from the germline V gene (reference sequence). CDR3 nucleotide sequence: TGTGCCAGCAGCTTGAAACTAGCGGGGTCGGGTGAGCAGTTCTTC. Its protein is CASSLKLAGSGEQFF.

The J gene is TRBJ1-6, the V gene TRBV13, with a tentative D call TRBD1 (5 bases). Trimming stripped 5 bases from V and 0 bases from J, with 14 bases between. This CDR3 has 17 residues. Per the germline V gene, CDR1 is PRHDT and CDR2 is FYEKMQ (reference sequence). The CDR3 DNA follows: TGTGCCAGCAGCACCAGACAGCTTGACTCCTATAATTCACCCCTCCACTTT. Translated, it gives CASSTRQLDSYNSPLHF.

This chain joins TRBV2 and TRBJ1-5; 10 bases agree with TRBD1. The germline V gene has CDR1 SNHLY and CDR2 FYNNEI. The CDR3 runs to 16 residues. The junction had 6 bases not matched to a gene; V was cut back by 3 bases and J by 4 bases. The CDR3 DNA is TGTGCCAGCAGTGATCCCCGACAGGGGGCAAATCAGCCCCAGCATTTT. Amino acids: CASSDPRQGANQPQHF.

The V and J genes are TRBV7-3 and TRBJ1-1, with D unresolved. CDR1 is SGHTA, CDR2 FQGTGA, per germline. Trimming stripped 2 bases from V and 2 bases from J, with 6 bases between. The CDR3 covers 13 residues. CDR3 nucleotide sequence: TGTGCCAGCAGCTTACAAACCAACACTGAAGCTTTCTTT. Translating it yields CASSLQTNTEAFF.

This clone was found once. The chain joins TRBV6-5 to TRBJ2-7, with 9 bases that match TRBD2. Germline CDR1 and CDR2: MNHEY and SVGAGI. Trimming removed 0 bases from V and 4 bases from J; junction bases left unmatched: 7. The CDR3 extends over 16 amino acids. Here the CDR3 reads CASSYSSLAGQYEQYF. For the CDR3, the DNA is TGTGCCAGCAGTTACTCGAGCCTAGCGGGGCAATACGAGCAGTACTTC.

The V and J genes are TRBV12-3 or TRBV12-4 and TRBJ1-5; no reliable D call. The CDR3 has 12 amino acids. The V end lost 2 bases, the J end lost 5 bases, and 4 bases lay between the germline ends. In DNA, the CDR3 is TGTGCCAGCAGTTTACAGGATCAGCCCCAGCATTTT. As protein: CASSLQDQPQHF.

The chain joins TRBV27 to TRBJ2-7; D is perhaps TRBD1 (5 bases). Germline CDR1 is MNHEY and CDR2 is SMNVEV (reference sequence). V gave up 5 bases and J gave up 3 bases, with 14 bases separating them. The CDR3 runs 14 residues. The CDR3 coding sequence is TGTGCCAGCAGTCCCTCTGACAGCAGCTACGAGCAGTACTTC. Its protein is CASSPSDSSYEQYF.

This clone was detected a few times. The V call is TRBV2, the J call TRBJ2-1; D uncertain. The CDR3 totals 14 residues. Germline loops: CDR1 SNHLY, CDR2 FYNNEI. With 8 bases removed from V and 0 bases from J, the gap between germline ends came to 11 bases. The DNA of the CDR3 is TGTGCCAGCCAACTGGAGAGCTCCTACAATGAGCAGTTCTTC. This translates into CASQLESSYNEQFF.

A few counts support this clone. J is TRBJ2-7 and V is TRBV7-3, with a tentative D call TRBD2 (5 bases). Per germline, CDR1 SGHTA and CDR2 FQGTGA. Trimming left V 4 bases short and J 6 bases short, with 16 bases between. This CDR3 comprises 14 residues. CDR3 bases: TGTGCCAGCAGCTCCCTCCCGAGGGAAGGCGAGCAGTACTTC. It is translated as CASSSLPREGEQYF.

The chain is built from TRBV27 and TRBJ1-1; D unclear. CDR1 is MNHEY, CDR2 SMNVEV, per germline (reference sequence). The CDR3 totals 13 residues. Trimming left V 3 bases short and J 7 bases short, with 12 bases between. The CDR3 DNA is TGTGCCAGCAGTTTTGAGATTCGCGGTGAAGCTTTCTTT. Translated: CASSFEIRGEAFF.

Here the CDR3 DNA reads TGCAGCGTTGGATGGAGTAGCGGGATAATAAACAATGAGCAGTTCTTC. Its translation is CSVGWSSGIINNEQFF. The V gene is TRBV29-1, the J gene TRBJ2-1, with 8 bases fitting TRBD2. The J segment lost 5 bases and the V segment lost 4 bases, leaving 13 bases of the junction unmatched. The CDR3 totals 16 residues. Germline V gene data show CDR1 as SQVTM and CDR2 as ANQGSEA.